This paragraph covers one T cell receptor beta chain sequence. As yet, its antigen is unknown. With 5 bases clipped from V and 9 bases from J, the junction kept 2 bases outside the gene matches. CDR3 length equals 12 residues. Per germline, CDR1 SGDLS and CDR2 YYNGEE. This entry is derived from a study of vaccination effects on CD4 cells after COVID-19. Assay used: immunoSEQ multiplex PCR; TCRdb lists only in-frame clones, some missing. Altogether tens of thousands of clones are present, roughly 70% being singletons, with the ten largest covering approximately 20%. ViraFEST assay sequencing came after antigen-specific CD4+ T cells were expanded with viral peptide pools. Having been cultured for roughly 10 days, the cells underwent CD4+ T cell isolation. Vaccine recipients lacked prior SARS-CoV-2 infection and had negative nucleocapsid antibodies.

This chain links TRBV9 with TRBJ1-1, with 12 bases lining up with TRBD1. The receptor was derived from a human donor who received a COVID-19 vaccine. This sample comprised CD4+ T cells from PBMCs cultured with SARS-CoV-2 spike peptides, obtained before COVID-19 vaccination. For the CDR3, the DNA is TGTGCCAGCAGGGGACAGGGGGCGAAAGCTTTCTTT. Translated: CASRGQGAKAFF. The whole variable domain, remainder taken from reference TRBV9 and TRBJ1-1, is DSGVTQTPKHLITATGQRVTLRCSPRSGDLSVYWYQQSLDQGLQFLIQYYNGEERAKGNILERFSAQQFPDLHSELNLSSLELGDSALYFCASRGQGAKAFFGQGTRLTVV.